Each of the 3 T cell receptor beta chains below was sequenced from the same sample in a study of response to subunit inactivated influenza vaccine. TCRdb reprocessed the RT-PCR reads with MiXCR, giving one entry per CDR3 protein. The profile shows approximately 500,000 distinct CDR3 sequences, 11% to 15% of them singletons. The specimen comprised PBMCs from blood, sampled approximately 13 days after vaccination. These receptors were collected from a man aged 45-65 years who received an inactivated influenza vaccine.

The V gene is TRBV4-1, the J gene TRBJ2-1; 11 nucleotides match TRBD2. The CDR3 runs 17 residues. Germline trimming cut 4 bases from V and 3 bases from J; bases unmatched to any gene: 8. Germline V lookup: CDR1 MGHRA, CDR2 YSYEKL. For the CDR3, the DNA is TGCGCCAGCAGCCGGAAAACTAGCGGGGGCCTCTACAATGAGCAGTTCTTC. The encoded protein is CASSRKTSGGLYNEQFF.

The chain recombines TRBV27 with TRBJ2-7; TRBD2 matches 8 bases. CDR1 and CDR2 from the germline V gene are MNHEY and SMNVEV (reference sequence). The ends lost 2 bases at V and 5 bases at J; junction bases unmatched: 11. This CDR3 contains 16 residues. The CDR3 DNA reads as TGTGCCAGCAGTTTAACCGGAGCGGGAGTTGTCCACGAGCAGTACTTC. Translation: CASSLTGAGVVHEQYF.

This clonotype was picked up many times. The CDR3 region is CATGLAGGPATYNEQFF. The CDR3 DNA follows: TGTGCCACGGGACTAGCGGGAGGCCCCGCGACCTACAATGAGCAGTTCTTC. The chain carries TRBV12-3 or TRBV12-4 and TRBJ2-1, with 15 bases fitting TRBD2. This CDR3 has 17 residues. The V segment lost 10 bases and the J segment 2 bases; nucleotides outside the gene matches: 9.